This TCR beta chain was profiled in a study of cytomegalovirus exposure and HLA in healthy donors. Study-wide findings and caveats: Subsequent analysis of the 95 to 150 validation repertoires found a tendency for first-cohort TCR clusters to co-occur.

Some clones are missing from TCRdb's copy, which holds only in-frame ones; the method was immunoSEQ multiplex PCR. The data hold roughly 80,000 clones, with around 92% observed a single time. Concerning this clone itself: Its antigen is not known.

The J segment lost 5 bases and the V segment lost 6 bases, leaving 8 bases of the junction unmatched. Looked up from germline, CDR1 is WSHSY and CDR2 is SAAADI. The CDR3 has 14 amino acids. Sequencing was performed on PBMCs. The receptor's source is a young man in good health and CMV-seronegative. The genes are TRBV10-2 and TRBJ2-7; 9 nucleotides line up with TRBD1. The CDR3 here is CASRESGQGHEQYF. CDR3 nucleotide sequence: TGCGCCAGCAGGGAATCGGGACAGGGCCACGAGCAGTACTTC.